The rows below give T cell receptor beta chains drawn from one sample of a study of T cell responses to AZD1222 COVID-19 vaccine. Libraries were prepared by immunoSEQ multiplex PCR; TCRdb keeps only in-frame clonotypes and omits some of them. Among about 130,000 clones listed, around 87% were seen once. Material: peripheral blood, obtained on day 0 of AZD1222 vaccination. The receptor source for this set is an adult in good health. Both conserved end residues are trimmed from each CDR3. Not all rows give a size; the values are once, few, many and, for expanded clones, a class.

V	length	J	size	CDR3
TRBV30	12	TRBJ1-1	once	AWSVLTVNTEAF
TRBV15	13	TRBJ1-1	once	ATSRDLGRDTEAF
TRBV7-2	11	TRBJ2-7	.	ASSLGRLGEQY
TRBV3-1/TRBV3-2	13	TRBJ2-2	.	ASSHGRGRTGELF
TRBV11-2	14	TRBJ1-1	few	ASSLRFGETKTEAF
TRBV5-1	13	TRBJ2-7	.	ASSATGAISYEQY
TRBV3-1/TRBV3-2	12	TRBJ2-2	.	ASSQGRNTGELF
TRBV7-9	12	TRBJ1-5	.	ASSPGQGDQPQH
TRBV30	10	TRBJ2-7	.	AWTRDNYEQY
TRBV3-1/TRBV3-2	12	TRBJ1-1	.	ASSPYSDNTEAF
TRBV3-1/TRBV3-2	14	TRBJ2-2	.	ASSEGLAGVTGELF
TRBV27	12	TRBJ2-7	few	ASSPSGGHYEQY
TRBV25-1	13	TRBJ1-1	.	ASSDPSSGNTEAF
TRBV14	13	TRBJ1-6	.	ASSQQHARGSPLH
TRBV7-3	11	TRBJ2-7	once	ASSFSRSDEQY
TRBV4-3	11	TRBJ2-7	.	ASSQDRAGEQY
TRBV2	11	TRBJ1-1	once	ASSDRGGTEAF
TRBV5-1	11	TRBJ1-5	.	ASSSGSGEPQH
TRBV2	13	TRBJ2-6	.	ASTRKGSGANVLT
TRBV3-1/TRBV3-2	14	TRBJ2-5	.	ASSQDLAGVKETQY
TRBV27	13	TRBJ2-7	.	ASSLAGTAPYEQY
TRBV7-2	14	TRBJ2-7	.	ASSLFFGVSSYEQY
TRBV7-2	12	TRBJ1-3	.	ASSLGVSGNTIY